This T cell receptor beta chain was recovered during a study of blood T cell repertoires in COVID-19. Study-wide context: Sample material is recorded as cDNA or gDNA derived from T cells, B-cell-depleted T cells, or PBMCs.

Recovery meant two consecutive negative NP/OP PCR tests, professional clearance, or resolved symptoms. The germline gives CDR1 SGHRS, CDR2 YFSETQ. This CDR3 has 14 amino acids. Trimming removed 0 bases at V and 10 bases at J, with 16 bases between. The data were produced by immunoSEQ multiplex PCR, yet TCRdb's version contains in-frame clones alone and is incomplete. The profile shows roughly 230,000 clones, roughly 80% of them singletons. Sequenced sample: PBMCs or T cells enriched from blood (not recorded which). J is TRBJ1-2 and V is TRBV5-1, with a tentative D call TRBD1 (5 bases). This receptor was identified in a man in his forties or fifties who had recovered from COVID-19. This chain's CDR3 is CASSLGQPASDYTF. Written as DNA, the CDR3 is TGCGCCAGCAGCTTGGGACAGCCTGCGTCTGACTACACCTTC. Filled out from reference TRBV5-1 and TRBJ1-2, the complete variable domain reads KAGVTQTPRYLIKTRGQQVTLSCSPISGHRSVSWYQQTPGQGLQFLFEYFSETQRNKGNFPGRFSGRQFSNSRSEMNVSTLELGDSALYLCASSLGQPASDYTFGSGTRLTVV.